A selection of T cell receptor beta chains follows, all from one sample in a study of blood T cells in healthy people across ages. TCRdb ran MiXCR on the 5' RACE reads and lists one entry per CDR3 protein. The data hold some 790,000 distinct CDR3 sequences, with about 30% observed a single time. The sequenced sample was blood. These TCRs come from a woman aged 80 or over in good health. Both conserved end residues are part of each CDR3. D genes are given only for firm matches. Not every row has a clone size; where given, it reads once, few, many or a size class.

CAGSSGTGIYNEQFF	TGTGCCGGCAGCTCCGGGACAGGGATTTACAACGAGCAGTTCTTC	NA	TRBJ2-1	TRBD1	TRBV7-8
CASSFSLPQIYGYTF	TGTGCCAGCAGCTTTTCGCTCCCTCAGATCTATGGCTACACCTTC	many	TRBJ1-2	NA	TRBV6-5
CATSRRGRGGGFDTDTQYF	TGTGCCACCAGCAGGAGGGGTAGAGGCGGGGGCTTTGACACAGATACGCAGTATTTT	many	TRBJ2-3	NA	TRBV15
CASRNATGGWSSYNEQFF	TGTGCCAGCAGGAACGCAACAGGGGGCTGGAGCTCCTACAATGAGCAGTTCTTC	many	TRBJ2-1	TRBD1	TRBV6-2/TRBV6-3
CSVVGGSGDYGDTQYF	TGCAGCGTTGTGGGGGGGTCTGGTGATTACGGGGATACGCAGTATTTT	many	TRBJ2-3	TRBD2	TRBV29-1
CASSRRVRETLFF	TGTGCCAGCAGTCGCAGGGTGCGGGAGACCCTGTTCTTC	NA	TRBJ2-5	TRBD2	TRBV6-2/TRBV6-3
CSAGGQGAQPQHF	TGCAGTGCCGGGGGACAGGGGGCACAGCCCCAGCATTTT	few	TRBJ1-5	TRBD1	TRBV20-1
CASSYAGQGNGYTF	TGTGCCAGCAGTTACGCGGGACAGGGTAATGGCTACACCTTC	many	TRBJ1-2	TRBD1	TRBV6-6
CASSYFRASSSTGELFF	TGTGCCAGCAGTTACTTCCGGGCCTCAAGTTCTACCGGGGAGCTGTTTTTT	few	TRBJ2-2	NA	TRBV2
CAGSQRGSGVNEQYF	TGTGCCGGCAGCCAGCGCGGTAGCGGGGTTAACGAGCAGTACTTC	NA	TRBJ2-7	TRBD2	TRBV7-9
CASSQGRRTETQFF	TGTGCCAGCAGCCAAGGACGGAGAACGGAGACCCAGTTCTTC	NA	TRBJ2-1	NA	TRBV3-1
CASSSETEAFF	TGTGCCAGCAGCTCGGAAACTGAAGCTTTCTTT	NA	TRBJ1-1	NA	TRBV5-4
CSVEGAGTEAFF	TGCAGCGTTGAGGGGGCTGGGACTGAAGCTTTCTTT	NA	TRBJ1-1	NA	TRBV29-1
CASRQGNNQPQHF	TGTGCCAGCAGACAGGGGAACAATCAGCCCCAGCATTTT	NA	TRBJ1-5	TRBD1	TRBV28
CSPSGQGNTF	TGCAGTCCCTCGGGACAGGGAAACACCTTC	many	TRBJ1-2	TRBD1	TRBV20-1
CASRCGQAASEKLFF	TGTGCCAGCAGATGTGGACAGGCAGCTAGTGAAAAACTGTTTTTT	NA	TRBJ1-4	TRBD1	TRBV6-2/TRBV6-3
CASSDSAGGYSPLHF	TGTGCCAGCAGCGATTCGGCCGGCGGTTATTCACCCCTCCACTTT	NA	TRBJ1-6	NA	TRBV2
CAWSVGEKLFF	TGTGCCTGGAGTGTGGGTGAAAAACTGTTTTTT	NA	TRBJ1-4	NA	TRBV30
CASWGNMIDNEQFF	TGTGCCAGCTGGGGTAACATGATCGACAATGAGCAGTTCTTC	many	TRBJ2-1	NA	TRBV2
CASSKRLGAEGSGANVLTF	TGTGCCAGCTCAAAGCGGTTGGGGGCCGAAGGCTCTGGGGCCAACGTCCTGACTTTC	NA	TRBJ2-6	NA	TRBV18
CASSPPGRKETQYF	TGTGCCAGCAGCCCCCCCGGGCGGAAAGAGACCCAGTACTTC	many	TRBJ2-5	NA	TRBV7-9
CASSQIAGGLGTGELFF	TGCGCCAGCAGCCAAATAGCGGGGGGGCTGGGCACCGGGGAGCTGTTTTTT	NA	TRBJ2-2	TRBD2	TRBV4-3
CSASNRAYEQYF	TGCAGTGCTAGTAACAGAGCCTACGAGCAGTACTTC	many	TRBJ2-7	NA	TRBV20-1
CASSPGVTGTDGYTF	TGTGCCAGCTCACCGGGAGTTACGGGAACGGATGGCTACACCTTC	few	TRBJ1-2	NA	TRBV18
CASSFVRGQETQYF	TGTGCCAGCAGTTTCGTAAGGGGCCAAGAGACCCAGTACTTC	NA	TRBJ2-5	NA	TRBV28
CASSATGGGNQPQHF	TGCGCCAGCAGCGCGACAGGCGGCGGCAATCAGCCCCAGCATTTT	NA	TRBJ1-5	NA	TRBV5-1
CASSQVWEQYF	TGTGCCAGCAGCCAAGTCTGGGAGCAGTACTTC	few	TRBJ2-5	NA	TRBV3-1
CASSQALRASGAYNEQFF	TGCGCCAGCAGCCAAGCCCTAAGGGCTAGCGGGGCTTACAATGAGCAGTTCTTC	many	TRBJ2-1	TRBD2	TRBV4-3
CASSPATGPQETQYF	TGTGCCAGCAGCCCGGCGACAGGACCCCAAGAGACCCAGTACTTC	many	TRBJ2-5	NA	TRBV7-8
CASSSQGIRSGANVLTF	TGTGCCAGCAGTAGTCAAGGGATCCGATCTGGGGCCAACGTCCTGACTTTC	few	TRBJ2-6	NA	TRBV2
CASSHLDRADTQYF	TGTGCCAGCAGCCACCTCGACAGAGCCGATACGCAGTATTTT	many	TRBJ2-3	NA	TRBV3-1
CASSYLPGKGNQPQHF	TGTGCCAGCAGTTACCTTCCTGGGAAGGGCAATCAGCCCCAGCATTTT	few	TRBJ1-5	NA	TRBV6-2/TRBV6-3
CASSSGGKTGEQFF	TGTGCCAGCAGCTCCGGGGGAAAGACAGGGGAGCAGTTCTTC	many	TRBJ2-1	NA	TRBV7-2
CASNILGLAGGNEQFF	TGTGCCAGCAATATACTGGGACTAGCGGGGGGAAATGAGCAGTTCTTC	few	TRBJ2-1	TRBD2	TRBV6-2/TRBV6-3
CASSQGPRVGAPEEKLFF	TGCGCCAGCAGCCAAGGGCCGAGGGTGGGTGCACCGGAGGAAAAACTGTTTTTT	few	TRBJ1-4	NA	TRBV4-3
CASSQDRAGGRDEQFF	TGCGCCAGCAGCCAAGATCGAGCGGGGGGGCGAGATGAGCAGTTCTTC	many	TRBJ2-1	TRBD2	TRBV4-3
CASTGAGGNTDTQYF	TGTGCCAGCACCGGAGCGGGGGGGAACACAGATACGCAGTATTTT	few	TRBJ2-3	TRBD2	TRBV2
CASSLAGTGVNEKLFF	TGTGCCAGCAGCTTAGCCGGGACAGGGGTTAATGAAAAACTGTTTTTT	NA	TRBJ1-4	TRBD1	TRBV7-9
CASSKGGSGANVLTF	TGTGCCAGCTCTAAGGGGGGTTCTGGGGCCAACGTCCTGACTTTC	NA	TRBJ2-6	NA	TRBV28
CASYPGDPTNEQYF	TGCGCCAGTTACCCGGGGGACCCGACCAACGAGCAGTACTTC	few	TRBJ2-7	NA	TRBV5-1
CSVGDSGNTIYF	TGCAGTGTTGGGGATTCTGGAAACACCATATATTTT	NA	TRBJ1-3	NA	TRBV20-1
CASSFGRAGSYEQYF	TGTGCCAGCAGTTTCGGCAGGGCGGGCTCCTACGAGCAGTACTTC	many	TRBJ2-7	NA	TRBV28
CTSSLVLHGASYGYTF	TGTACCAGCAGCTTAGTCCTACACGGCGCGAGCTATGGCTACACCTTC	NA	TRBJ1-2	NA	TRBV7-9
CASSLDRGRRETQYF	TGTGCCAGCAGCCTAGACAGGGGGCGACGAGAGACCCAGTACTTC	many	TRBJ2-5	TRBD1	TRBV7-8
CASSPQGDETQYF	TGTGCCAGCAGCCCACAGGGGGACGAGACCCAGTACTTC	NA	TRBJ2-5	TRBD1	TRBV7-2
CASSVGTGGVYEQYF	TGTGCCAGCAGCGTGGGGACAGGGGGGGTCTACGAGCAGTACTTC	many	TRBJ2-7	TRBD1	TRBV7-2
CSARDSRLETQYF	TGCAGTGCTAGAGATTCTAGATTGGAGACCCAGTACTTC	many	TRBJ2-5	NA	TRBV20-1
CASSLFSTGRENIQYF	TGCGCCAGCAGCCTTTTTAGTACAGGGAGGGAAAACATTCAGTACTTC	NA	TRBJ2-4	NA	TRBV4-3
CASSFGGLAGGLSYEQYF	TGCGCCAGCAGCTTCGGCGGACTAGCGGGGGGTCTGTCCTACGAGCAGTACTTC	many	TRBJ2-7	TRBD2	TRBV5-1
CASSSPRGGNTIYF	TGTGCCAGCAGCTCCCCCCGAGGGGGAAACACCATATATTTT	NA	TRBJ1-3	NA	TRBV7-9
CASSLYRTSVTSDTQYF	TGTGCCAGCAGCTTATATAGGACTAGCGTTACGTCAGATACGCAGTATTTT	many	TRBJ2-3	TRBD2	TRBV7-2
CASSQGEQYF	TGTGCCAGCAGTCAAGGAGAGCAGTACTTC	many	TRBJ2-7	NA	TRBV6-2/TRBV6-3
CASSLYGTSPRTSTDTQYF	TGTGCCAGCAGTTTATACGGGACTTCGCCTCGGACGAGCACAGATACGCAGTATTTT	once	TRBJ2-3	NA	TRBV7-2
CASSSQGTLTGELFF	TGTGCCAGCAGCTCACAGGGTACCCTCACCGGGGAGCTGTTTTTT	NA	TRBJ2-2	NA	TRBV7-2